This T cell receptor (beta chain) originates from a study of T cells in Graves' hyperthyroidism and ophthalmopathy. This clonotype was detected many times. TCR beta CDR3 regions were amplified from RNA. Researchers ran a first-round RT-PCR on the TCR CDR3 using the HTBI primer set. TCRdb processed the multiplex PCR reads anew with MiXCR; each CDR3 protein has one entry. The sample holds about 690,000 distinct CDR3 sequences, approximately 15% seen once. V was pared by 4 bases and J by 8 bases, with 11 bases between. This CDR3 is 12 amino acids long. In germline, CDR1 is LGHDT, CDR2 YNNKEL (reference sequence).

The receptor's source is a man over 45 with Graves' hyperthyroidism. The chain uses TRBV3-1 and TRBJ1-2, with D unclear. Sequencing was performed on blood. CDR3 in amino acids: CASSRRFGGYTF. The CDR3 DNA follows: TGTGCCAGCAGCCGGCGTTTCGGGGGCTACACCTTC.